Shown below are 3 T cell receptor beta chains from a single sample sequenced in a study of T cells in Graves' hyperthyroidism and ophthalmopathy. The TCR beta CDR3 regions underwent amplification using RNA transcripts as the source. Primed by the HTBI set, a first-round RT-PCR was run on the TCR CDR3. TCRdb re-derived calls from the multiplex PCR reads in MiXCR, one entry per CDR3 protein. The data show hundreds of thousands of distinct CDR3 sequences, 16% seen once. Sequenced input: blood. The receptor set was obtained from a woman aged 40-49 years with Graves' ophthalmopathy.

This clonotype appeared many times. This rearrangement joins TRBV28 to TRBJ1-5; D call uncertain. The CDR3 runs to 16 residues. Trimming pared 5 bases from V and 7 bases from J, leaving 21 bases between. In germline, CDR1 is MDHEN, CDR2 SYDVKM. In DNA form, the CDR3 reads TGTGCCAGCAGTCCCCTGCGAGAACTCGTCCCCCAGCCCCAGCATTTT. It yields the protein CASSPLRELVPQPQHF.

This clonotype occurred many times. The chain recombines TRBV2 with TRBJ2-5; D is ambiguous. Germline CDR1 is SNHLY and CDR2 is FYNNEI. The V end lost 0 bases, the J end lost 5 bases, and 13 bases lay between the germline ends. The CDR3 sequence is 15 residues long. The CDR3 DNA is TGTGCCAGCAGTGAAGCTTCAGTCGCGGAGGAGACCCAGTACTTC. The encoded protein is CASSEASVAEETQYF. The whole variable domain, filled in from reference TRBV2 and TRBJ2-5, reads EPEVTQTPSHQVTQMGQEVILRCVPISNHLYFYWYRQILGQKVEFLVSFYNNEISEKSEIFDDQFSVERPDGSNFTLKIRSTKLEDSAMYFCASSEASVAEETQYFGPGTRLLVL.

In its sample, this clonotype was seen many times. This chain's CDR3 is CASSEGGTSEGTDTQYF. CDR3 DNA sequence: TGTGCCAGCAGTGAAGGGGGGACTAGCGAGGGCACAGATACGCAGTATTTT. The V gene is TRBV2, the J gene TRBJ2-3, with TRBD2 matching over 10 bases. The CDR3 covers 17 residues. The J segment lost 1 base and the V segment lost 1 base, leaving 5 bases of the junction unmatched. The germline CDR1 and CDR2 sequences are SNHLY and FYNNEI.